This T cell receptor (beta chain) was sequenced in a study of stem cell transplantation in POMP-related autoinflammatory disease. Whole-study findings and limits: Patients with PRAID showed a restricted number of unique TRB V-J gene pairings.

A word on this clone: Its specificity is unknown.

V lost 2 bases and J lost 4; bases outside the gene matches: 5. The germline CDR1 and CDR2 sequences are WNHNN and SYGVQD (reference sequence). This CDR3 is built from 15 residues. Sequenced by immunoSEQ multiplex PCR; TCRdb stores in-frame clones only, minus some. The sample has some 31,000 clones, around nine tenths seen once. The receptor's source is a human donor with POMP-related autoinflammation and immune dysregulation (PRAID). This chain links TRBV10-1 with TRBJ2-7; 10 nucleotides line up with TRBD2. This specimen was CD4+ T cells from PBMCs, taken before stem cell transplantation. CDR3 DNA: TGCGCCAGCAGTGAGGCTAGCGGGAGCCGATACGAGCAGTACTTC. Its protein product is CASSEASGSRYEQYF.